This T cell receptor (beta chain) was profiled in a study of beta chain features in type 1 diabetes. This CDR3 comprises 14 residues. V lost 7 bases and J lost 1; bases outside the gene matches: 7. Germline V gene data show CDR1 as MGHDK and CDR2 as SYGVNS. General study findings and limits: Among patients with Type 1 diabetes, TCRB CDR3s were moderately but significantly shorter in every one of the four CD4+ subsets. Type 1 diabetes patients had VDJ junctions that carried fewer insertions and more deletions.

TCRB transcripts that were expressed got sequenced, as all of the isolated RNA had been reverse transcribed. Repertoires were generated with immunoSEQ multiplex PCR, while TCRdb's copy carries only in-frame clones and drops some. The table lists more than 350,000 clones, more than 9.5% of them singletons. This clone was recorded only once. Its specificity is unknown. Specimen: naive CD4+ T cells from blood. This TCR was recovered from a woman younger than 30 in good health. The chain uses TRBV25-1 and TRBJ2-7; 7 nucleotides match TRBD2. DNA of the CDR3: TGTGCCAGCAACCGCGGGAGCGGTTCCTACGAGCAGTACTTC. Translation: CASNRGSGSYEQYF.